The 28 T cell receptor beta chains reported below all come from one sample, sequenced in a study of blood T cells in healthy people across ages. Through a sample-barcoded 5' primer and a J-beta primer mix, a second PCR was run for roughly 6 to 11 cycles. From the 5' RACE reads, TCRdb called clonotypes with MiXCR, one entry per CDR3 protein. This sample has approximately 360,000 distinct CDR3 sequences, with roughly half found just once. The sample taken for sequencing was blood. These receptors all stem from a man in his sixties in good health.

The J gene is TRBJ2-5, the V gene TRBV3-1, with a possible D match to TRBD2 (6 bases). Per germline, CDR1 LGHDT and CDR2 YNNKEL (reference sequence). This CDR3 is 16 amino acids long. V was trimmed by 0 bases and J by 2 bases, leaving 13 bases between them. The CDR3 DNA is TGTGCCAGCAGCCAAGATGGTAGTAGCGGTCAAGAGACCCAGTACTTC. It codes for CASSQDGSSGQETQYF.

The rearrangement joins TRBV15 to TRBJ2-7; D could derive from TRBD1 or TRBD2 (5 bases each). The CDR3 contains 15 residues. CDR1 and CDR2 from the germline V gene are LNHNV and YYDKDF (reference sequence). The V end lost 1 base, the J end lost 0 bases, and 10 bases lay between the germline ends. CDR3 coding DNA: TGTGCCACCAGCAGAGGGGACCTGAGCTCCTACGAGCAGTACTTC. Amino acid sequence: CATSRGDLSSYEQYF.

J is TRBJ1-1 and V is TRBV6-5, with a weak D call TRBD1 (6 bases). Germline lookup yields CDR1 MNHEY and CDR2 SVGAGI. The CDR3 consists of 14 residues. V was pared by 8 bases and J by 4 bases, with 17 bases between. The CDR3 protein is CASWYRVASTEAFF. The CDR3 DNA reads TGTGCCAGCTGGTACAGGGTAGCGAGCACTGAAGCTTTCTTT.

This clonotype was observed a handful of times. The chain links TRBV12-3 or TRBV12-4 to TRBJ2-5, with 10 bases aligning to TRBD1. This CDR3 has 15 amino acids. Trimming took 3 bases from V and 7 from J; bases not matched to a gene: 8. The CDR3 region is CASSLGQGRQGTQYF. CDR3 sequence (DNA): TGTGCCAGCAGTTTGGGACAGGGGCGACAGGGGACCCAGTACTTC.

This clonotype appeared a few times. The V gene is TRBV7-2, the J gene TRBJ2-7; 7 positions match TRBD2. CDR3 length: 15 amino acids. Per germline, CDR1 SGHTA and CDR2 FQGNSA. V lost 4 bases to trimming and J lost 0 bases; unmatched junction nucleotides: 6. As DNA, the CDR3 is TGTGCCAGCAGCTCCAGCGGGGTGAGCTCCTACGAGCAGTACTTC. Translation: CASSSSGVSSYEQYF.

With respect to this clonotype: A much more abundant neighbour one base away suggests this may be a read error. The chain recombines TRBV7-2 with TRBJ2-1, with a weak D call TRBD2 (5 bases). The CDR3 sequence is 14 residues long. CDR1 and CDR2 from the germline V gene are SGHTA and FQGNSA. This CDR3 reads CANSSQTGNNEQFF. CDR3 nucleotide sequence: TGTGCCAACAGCTCCCAGACGGGGAACAATGAGCAGTTCTTC.

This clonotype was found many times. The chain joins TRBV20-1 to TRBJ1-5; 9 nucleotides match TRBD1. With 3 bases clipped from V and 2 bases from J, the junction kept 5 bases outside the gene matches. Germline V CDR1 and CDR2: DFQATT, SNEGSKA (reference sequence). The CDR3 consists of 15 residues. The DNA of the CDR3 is TGCAGTGCTAGGGACAGGGGTTTTGGCAATCAGCCCCAGCATTTT. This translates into CSARDRGFGNQPQHF.

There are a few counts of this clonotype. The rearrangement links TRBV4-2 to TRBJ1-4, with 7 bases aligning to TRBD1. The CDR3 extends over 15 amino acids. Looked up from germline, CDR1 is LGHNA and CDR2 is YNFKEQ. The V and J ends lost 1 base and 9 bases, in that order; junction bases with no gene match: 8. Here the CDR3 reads CASSQVGTARKKLFF. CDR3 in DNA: TGTGCCAGCAGCCAAGTGGGGACAGCCCGGAAAAAACTGTTTTTT.

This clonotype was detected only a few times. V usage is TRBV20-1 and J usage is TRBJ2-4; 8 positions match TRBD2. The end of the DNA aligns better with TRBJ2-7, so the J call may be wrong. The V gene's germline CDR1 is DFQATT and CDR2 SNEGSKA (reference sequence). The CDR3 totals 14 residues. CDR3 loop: CSASRTGGRGEQYF. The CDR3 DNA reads TGCAGTGCTAGCCGGACGGGAGGGAGGGGCGAGCAGTACTTC.

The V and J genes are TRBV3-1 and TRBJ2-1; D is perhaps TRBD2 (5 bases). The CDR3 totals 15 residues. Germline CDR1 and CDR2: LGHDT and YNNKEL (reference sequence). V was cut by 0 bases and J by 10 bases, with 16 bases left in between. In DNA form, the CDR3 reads TGTGCCAGCAGCCAAGATGGAGGCACGACCGCGGAGCAGTTCTTC. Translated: CASSQDGGTTAEQFF.

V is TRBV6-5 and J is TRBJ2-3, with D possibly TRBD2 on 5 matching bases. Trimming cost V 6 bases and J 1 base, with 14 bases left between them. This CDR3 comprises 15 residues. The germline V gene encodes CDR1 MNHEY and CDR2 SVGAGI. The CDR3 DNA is TGTGCCAGCAGCTTTTCGGACTGGGGCACAGATACGCAGTATTTT. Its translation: CASSFSDWGTDTQYF.

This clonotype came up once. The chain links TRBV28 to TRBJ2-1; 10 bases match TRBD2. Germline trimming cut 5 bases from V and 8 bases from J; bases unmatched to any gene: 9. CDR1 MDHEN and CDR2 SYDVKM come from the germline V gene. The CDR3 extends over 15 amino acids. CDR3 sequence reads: CASSGALAGAYEQFF. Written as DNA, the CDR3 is TGTGCCAGCAGTGGGGCGCTAGCGGGAGCGTATGAGCAGTTCTTC.

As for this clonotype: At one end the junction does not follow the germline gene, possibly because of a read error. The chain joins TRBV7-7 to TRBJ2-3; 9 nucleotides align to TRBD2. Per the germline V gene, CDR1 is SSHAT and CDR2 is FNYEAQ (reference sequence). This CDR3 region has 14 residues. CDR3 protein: CASSSAGGADTQYF. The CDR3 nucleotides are TGTGCTAGCAGCTCCGCGGGGGGGGCAGATACACAGTATTTT.

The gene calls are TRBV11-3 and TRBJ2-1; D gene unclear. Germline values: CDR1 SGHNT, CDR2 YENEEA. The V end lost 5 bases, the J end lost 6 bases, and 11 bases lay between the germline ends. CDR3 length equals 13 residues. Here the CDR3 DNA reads TGTGCCAGCAGCGTCCCGCCGGGCAATGAGCAGTTCTTC. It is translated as CASSVPPGNEQFF.

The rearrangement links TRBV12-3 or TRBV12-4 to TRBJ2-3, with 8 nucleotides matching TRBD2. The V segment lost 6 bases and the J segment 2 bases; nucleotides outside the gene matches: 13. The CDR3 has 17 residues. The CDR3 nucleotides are TGTGCCAGCAGACGAACATTGGGAGCGGGGGACACAGATACGCAGTATTTT. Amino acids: CASRRTLGAGDTDTQYF.

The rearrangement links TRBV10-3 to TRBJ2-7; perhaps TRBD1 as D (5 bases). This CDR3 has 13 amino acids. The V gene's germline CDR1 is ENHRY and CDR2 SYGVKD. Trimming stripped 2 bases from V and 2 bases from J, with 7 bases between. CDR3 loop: CAISEQGPYEQYF. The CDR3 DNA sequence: TGTGCCATCAGTGAGCAGGGTCCCTACGAGCAGTACTTC.

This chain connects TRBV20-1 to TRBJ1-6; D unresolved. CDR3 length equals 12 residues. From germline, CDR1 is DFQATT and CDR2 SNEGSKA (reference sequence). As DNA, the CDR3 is TGCAGGGCCCTTCCGGGTTATTCACCCCTCCACTTT. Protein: CRALPGYSPLHF.

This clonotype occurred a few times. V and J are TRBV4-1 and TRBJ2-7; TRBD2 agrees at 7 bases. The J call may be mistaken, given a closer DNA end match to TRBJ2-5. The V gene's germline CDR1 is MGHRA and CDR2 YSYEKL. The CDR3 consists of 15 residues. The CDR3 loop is CASSQEVAGGETQYF. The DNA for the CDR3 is TGCGCCAGCAGCCAAGAGGTAGCGGGTGGGGAGACCCAGTACTTC.

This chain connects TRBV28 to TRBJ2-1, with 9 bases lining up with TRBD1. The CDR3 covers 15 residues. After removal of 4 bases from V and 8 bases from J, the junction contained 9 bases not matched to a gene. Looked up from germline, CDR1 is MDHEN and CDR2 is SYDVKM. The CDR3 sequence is CASSSWGQGDHEQFF. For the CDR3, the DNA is TGTGCCAGCAGTTCTTGGGGACAGGGTGACCATGAGCAGTTCTTC.

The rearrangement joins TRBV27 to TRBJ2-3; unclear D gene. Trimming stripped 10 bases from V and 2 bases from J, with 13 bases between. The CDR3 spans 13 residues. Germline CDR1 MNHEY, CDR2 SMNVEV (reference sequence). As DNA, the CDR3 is TGTGCCACCCGGAACTGGTACACAGATACGCAGTATTTT. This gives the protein CATRNWYTDTQYF.

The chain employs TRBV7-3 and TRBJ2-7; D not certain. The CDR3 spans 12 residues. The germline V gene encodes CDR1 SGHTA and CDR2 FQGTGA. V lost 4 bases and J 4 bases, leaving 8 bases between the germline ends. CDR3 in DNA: TGTGCCAGCAGCTCCCCCTATTACGAGCAGTACTTC. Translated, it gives CASSSPYYEQYF.

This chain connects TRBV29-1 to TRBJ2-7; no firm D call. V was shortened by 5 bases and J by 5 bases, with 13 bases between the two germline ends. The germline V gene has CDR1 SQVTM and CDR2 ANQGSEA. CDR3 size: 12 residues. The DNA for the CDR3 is TGCAGCGTTCGCTCACCAATTCACGAGCAGTACTTC. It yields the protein CSVRSPIHEQYF.

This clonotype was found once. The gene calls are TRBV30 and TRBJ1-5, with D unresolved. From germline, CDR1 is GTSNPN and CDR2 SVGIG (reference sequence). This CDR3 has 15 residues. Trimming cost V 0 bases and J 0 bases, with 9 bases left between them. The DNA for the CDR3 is TGTGCCTGGAGTGTAGACCCGAATAGCAATCAGCCCCAGCATTTT. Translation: CAWSVDPNSNQPQHF.

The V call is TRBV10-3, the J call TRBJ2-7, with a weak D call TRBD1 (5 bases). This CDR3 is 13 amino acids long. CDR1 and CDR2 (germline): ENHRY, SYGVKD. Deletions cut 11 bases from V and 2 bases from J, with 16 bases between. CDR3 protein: CAAESGPPYEQYF. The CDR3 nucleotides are TGTGCCGCGGAGTCAGGGCCACCCTACGAGCAGTACTTC.

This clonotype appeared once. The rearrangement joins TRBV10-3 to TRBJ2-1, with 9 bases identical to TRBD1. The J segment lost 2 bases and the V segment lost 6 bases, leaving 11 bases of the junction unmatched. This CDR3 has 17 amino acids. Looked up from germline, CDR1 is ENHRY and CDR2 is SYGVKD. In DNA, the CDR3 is TGTGCCATCAGACAAACCGGGACAGGGAACACCTACAATGAGCAGTTCTTC. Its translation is CAIRQTGTGNTYNEQFF.

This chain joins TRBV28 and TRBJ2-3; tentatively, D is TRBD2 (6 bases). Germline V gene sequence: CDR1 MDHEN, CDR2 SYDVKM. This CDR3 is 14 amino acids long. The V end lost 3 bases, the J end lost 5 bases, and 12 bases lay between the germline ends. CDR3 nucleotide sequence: TGTGCCAGCAGTTTCCAGCGGGCGGGAGATACGCAGTATTTT. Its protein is CASSFQRAGDTQYF.

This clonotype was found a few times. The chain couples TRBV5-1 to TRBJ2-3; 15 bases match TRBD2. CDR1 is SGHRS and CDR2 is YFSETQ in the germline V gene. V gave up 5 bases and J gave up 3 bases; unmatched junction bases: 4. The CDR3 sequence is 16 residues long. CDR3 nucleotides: TGCGCCAGCAGACCTGGGACTAGCGGGGGGACAGATACGCAGTATTTT. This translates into CASRPGTSGGTDTQYF.

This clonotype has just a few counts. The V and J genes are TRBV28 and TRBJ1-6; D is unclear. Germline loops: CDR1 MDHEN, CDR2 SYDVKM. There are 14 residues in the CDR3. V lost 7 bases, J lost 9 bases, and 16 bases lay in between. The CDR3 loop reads CASIMTLELSPLHF. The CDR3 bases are TGTGCCAGCATAATGACCCTCGAACTTTCACCCCTCCACTTT.